This T cell receptor beta chain was recorded in a study of T cells in Graves' hyperthyroidism and ophthalmopathy. Comment on this clonotype: What it binds is unknown.

It was RNA transcripts that yielded the amplified TCR beta CDR3 regions. During a first-round RT-PCR of the TCR CDR3, the HTBI primer set was used. TCRdb analysed the multiplex PCR reads with MiXCR anew, one entry per CDR3 protein. This table holds around 240,000 distinct CDR3 sequences, roughly 15% found once. V gave up 1 base and J gave up 6 bases, with 3 bases separating them. The CDR3 extends over 11 amino acids. The germline CDR1 and CDR2 sequences are MDHEN and SYDVKM. The study left out patients who had uncontrolled infection, other autoimmune disease, pregnancy or lactation. Thyroid ultrasound, orbital computed tomography, clinical symptoms, and serum thyroxine and TRAb underpinned diagnoses. Over 8 ml fresh peripheral blood yielded the PBMCs. General observations from the study: The authors' 13 V-J model separated ophthalmopathy from stable hyperthyroidism.

This sequence originates from a woman aged 40 to 50 with Graves' hyperthyroidism that later progressed to Graves' ophthalmopathy. The J gene is TRBJ1-1, the V gene TRBV28; no reliable D call. The sample taken for sequencing was blood. CDR3 DNA: TGTGCCAGCAGTTTATCCTCTGAAGCTTTCTTT. This translates into CASSLSSEAFF.